These T cell receptor beta chains were read from a single sample in a study of molecular identifiers for immune sequencing clone quantification. TCRdb processed the PCR reads anew with MiXCR; each CDR3 protein has one entry. The sample records approximately 670,000 distinct CDR3 sequences, nearly 20% being singletons. Sequenced: naive CD8+ T cells from blood, with Jurkat cell RNA spiked in. Receptors were obtained from a human donor in good health. Some libraries in this study had Jurkat cell RNA spiked in. Each CDR3 is given without its conserved first and last residue.

ASSLPGVSDTQY | TRBV28 | 12 | TRBJ2-3
ASSLIPDRYNSPLH | TRBV27 | 14 | TRBJ1-6
ASSLLSMATEAF | TRBV14 | 12 | TRBJ1-1
ASSFTGTAVYGYT | TRBV9 | 13 | TRBJ1-2
ATSREGTDYGYT | TRBV15 | 12 | TRBJ1-2
ASSLQAVNTEAF | TRBV11-2 | 12 | TRBJ1-1
ASSLGAGPFYEQY | TRBV7-2 | 13 | TRBJ2-7
ASSFREGTISHEQY | TRBV5-8 | 14 | TRBJ2-7
ASSIGQGIETQY | TRBV7-2 | 12 | TRBJ2-5
ASSYTPGTLSSYEQY | TRBV6-2/TRBV6-3 | 15 | TRBJ2-7
AWSASGTGPEAF | TRBV30 | 12 | TRBJ1-1
ASSLGTGSTYGYT | TRBV5-4 | 13 | TRBJ1-2
ASSSLLARAHEQY | TRBV27 | 13 | TRBJ2-7